This T cell receptor (beta chain) stems from a study of Ad26.COV2.S vaccination and SARS-CoV-2 variants. Study context: Among those in the COV1001 Ad26.COV2.S trial arm was the donor. Intramuscular Ad26.COV2.S doses were given once or twice, 56 days apart.

The germline CDR1 and CDR2 sequences are SGDLS and YYNGEE. The V gene end was trimmed by 1 base and the J gene end by 8 bases; junction bases not matched to a gene: 8. The CDR3 is made up of 15 amino acids. Treatment denoted: around 19 received Ad26.COV2.S at low or high dose, single or two shots; about 5 received placebo; per-sample allocation not given. Sampling occurred on day 63 after the first vaccine or placebo injection. Sequencing was performed with immunoSEQ multiplex PCR; in TCRdb, only in-frame clones are kept and a portion is missing. The sample has around 300,000 clones; around 89% are singletons.

This receptor was identified in a person between 18 and 65 years old who received the Ad26.COV2.S COVID-19 vaccine or a placebo. Sequenced material: peripheral blood, taken in a trial of Ad26.COV2.S vaccine versus placebo. The chain joins TRBV9 to TRBJ1-4, with TRBD1 identical over 7 bases. The CDR3 loop is CASSVLGGINEKLFF. In DNA form, the CDR3 reads TGTGCCAGCAGCGTATTAGGGGGCATTAACGAAAAACTGTTTTTT.